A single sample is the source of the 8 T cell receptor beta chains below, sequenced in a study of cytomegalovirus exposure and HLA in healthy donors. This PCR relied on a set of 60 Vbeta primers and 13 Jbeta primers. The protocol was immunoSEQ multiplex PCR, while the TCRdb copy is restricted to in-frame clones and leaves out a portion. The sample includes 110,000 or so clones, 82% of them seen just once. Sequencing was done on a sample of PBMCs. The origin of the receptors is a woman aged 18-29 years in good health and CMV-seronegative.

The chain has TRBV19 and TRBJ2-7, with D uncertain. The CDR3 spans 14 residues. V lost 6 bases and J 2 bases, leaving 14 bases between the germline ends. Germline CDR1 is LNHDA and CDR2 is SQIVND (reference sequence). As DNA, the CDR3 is TGTGCCAGTAGGAATAATAGACAAACCTACGAGCAGTACTTC. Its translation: CASRNNRQTYEQYF.

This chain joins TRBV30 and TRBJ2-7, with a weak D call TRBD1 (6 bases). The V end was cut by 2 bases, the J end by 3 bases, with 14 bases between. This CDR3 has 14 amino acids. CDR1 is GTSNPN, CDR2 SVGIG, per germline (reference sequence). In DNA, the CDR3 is TGTGCCTGGAGTCGAAACACAGGGATCTACGAGCAGTACTTC. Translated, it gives CAWSRNTGIYEQYF.

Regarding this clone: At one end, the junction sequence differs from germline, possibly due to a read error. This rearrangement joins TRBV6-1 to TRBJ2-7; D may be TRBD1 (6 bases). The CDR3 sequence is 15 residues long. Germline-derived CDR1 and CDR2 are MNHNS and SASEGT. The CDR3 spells CAGRTGHTEVYEQYF. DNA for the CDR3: TGTGCCGGCAGGACGGGACATACTGAGGTCTACGAGCAGTACTTC.

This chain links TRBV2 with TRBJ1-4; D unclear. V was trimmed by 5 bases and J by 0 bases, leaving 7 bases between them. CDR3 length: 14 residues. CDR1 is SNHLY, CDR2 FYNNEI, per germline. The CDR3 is CASSIIATNEKLFF. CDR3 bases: TGTGCCAGCAGTATCATTGCAACTAATGAAAAACTGTTTTTT.

In DNA, the CDR3 is TGTGCCAGCAGCGGACGGACAGGGGGTAAAACTAATGAAAAACTGTTTTTT. Amino acid sequence: CASSGRTGGKTNEKLFF. This chain links TRBV7-9 with TRBJ1-4; TRBD1 matches 10 bases. Germline V gives CDR1 SEHNR, CDR2 FQNEAQ (reference sequence). V was pared by 5 bases and J by 1 base, with 7 bases of the junction left unmatched. This CDR3 is 17 amino acids long.

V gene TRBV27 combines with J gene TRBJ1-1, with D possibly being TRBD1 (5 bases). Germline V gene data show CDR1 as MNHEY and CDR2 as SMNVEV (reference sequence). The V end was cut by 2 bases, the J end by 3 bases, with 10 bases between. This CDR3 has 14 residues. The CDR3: CASSLNGGDTEAFF. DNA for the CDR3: TGTGCCAGCAGTTTAAATGGAGGGGACACTGAAGCTTTCTTT.

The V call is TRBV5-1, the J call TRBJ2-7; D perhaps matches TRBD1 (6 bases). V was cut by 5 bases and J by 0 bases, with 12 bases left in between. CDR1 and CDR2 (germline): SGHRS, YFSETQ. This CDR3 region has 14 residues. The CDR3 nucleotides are TGCGCCAGCAGGCATAGGACAGTCTCCTACGAGCAGTACTTC. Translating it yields CASRHRTVSYEQYF.

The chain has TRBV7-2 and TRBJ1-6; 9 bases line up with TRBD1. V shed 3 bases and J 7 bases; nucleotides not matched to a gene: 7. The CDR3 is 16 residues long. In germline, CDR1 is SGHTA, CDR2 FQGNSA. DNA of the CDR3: TGTGCCAGCAGCTTCCCATATGGGACAGGGAATTCACCCCTCCACTTT. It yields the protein CASSFPYGTGNSPLHF.